These 8 T cell receptor beta chains share one sample of origin, sequenced in a study of T-cell memory formation after mild COVID-19. TCRdb re-derived calls from the 5' RACE reads in MiXCR, one entry per CDR3 protein. The data contain fewer than 200,000 distinct CDR3 sequences, over 20% of them seen just once; the ten biggest clones take up under 25%. Specimen: PBMCs or a T cell subset sorted from them (not recorded which). These receptors were collected from an adult woman who had mild COVID-19 (a few samples of this study predate the infection). Cell type and time point are not known.

The V call is TRBV20-1, the J call TRBJ2-1; a possible D gene is TRBD2 (6 bases). V was trimmed by 0 bases and J by 7 bases, leaving 10 bases between them. CDR3 length equals 13 residues. From germline, CDR1 is DFQATT and CDR2 SNEGSKA (reference sequence). The CDR3 sequence is CSAREASVNEQFF. The CDR3 nucleotides are TGCAGTGCTAGAGAAGCTAGCGTAAATGAGCAGTTCTTC.

V gene TRBV5-5 combines with J gene TRBJ1-5; 8 bases match TRBD1. Germline lookup yields CDR1 SGHKS and CDR2 YYEKEE (reference sequence). V lost 0 bases and J lost 1; bases outside the gene matches: 15. There are 20 residues in the CDR3. The CDR3 nucleotides are TGTGCCAGCAGCTTGGGTTTGGGGACAGGTGGCCTGGTCAGCAATCAGCCCCAGCATTTT. As protein: CASSLGLGTGGLVSNQPQHF. Complete variable domain (other parts from reference TRBV5-5 and TRBJ1-5): DAGVTQSPTHLIKTRGQQVTLRCSPISGHKSVSWYQQVLGQGPQFIFQYYEKEERGRGNFPDRFSARQFPNYSSELNVNALLLGDSALYLCASSLGLGTGGLVSNQPQHFGDGTRLSIL.

This chain joins TRBV20-1 and TRBJ2-7; TRBD1 aligns across 8 bases. The germline V gene encodes CDR1 DFQATT and CDR2 SNEGSKA (reference sequence). This CDR3 spans 14 amino acids. V was pared by 2 bases and J by 4 bases, with 7 bases of the junction left unmatched. The CDR3 sequence: CSARPRTGQYEQYF. CDR3 nucleotides: TGCAGTGCTAGACCTAGGACAGGGCAGTACGAGCAGTACTTC.

The V and J genes are TRBV5-6 and TRBJ2-3, with a possible D match to TRBD2 (6 bases). The CDR3 has 14 residues. V shed 4 bases and J shed 4 bases, with 13 bases lying between them. The germline V gene encodes CDR1 SGHDT and CDR2 YYEEEE. CDR3 bases: TGTGCCAGCAGCCACACAACGGGGGCAGATACGCAGTATTTT. Encoded protein: CASSHTTGADTQYF.

V is TRBV7-2 and J is TRBJ2-7; 12 nucleotides match TRBD2. CDR1 and CDR2 from the germline V gene are SGHTA and FQGNSA. V lost 5 bases and J lost 7; bases outside the gene matches: 12. The CDR3 consists of 16 residues. The CDR3 sequence is CASSTLAGGPPEEQYF. As DNA, the CDR3 is TGTGCCAGCAGCACCCTAGCGGGAGGGCCCCCGGAGGAGCAGTACTTC.

This clonotype was counted between two and nine times. The gene calls are TRBV4-1 and TRBJ2-7; D possibly corresponds to TRBD2 (6 bases). The germline V and J ends were trimmed by 0 bases and 3 bases, with 9 bases remaining between them. The CDR3 contains 14 residues. The germline V gene encodes CDR1 MGHRA and CDR2 YSYEKL. CDR3 sequence reads: CASSQEQDYYEQYF. The CDR3 DNA reads TGCGCCAGCAGCCAAGAACAGGACTACTACGAGCAGTACTTC.

This chain connects TRBV5-6 to TRBJ2-2, with TRBD2 identical over 12 bases. This CDR3 comprises 17 residues. After removal of 1 base from V and 5 bases from J, the junction contained 6 bases not matched to a gene. Germline V gene data show CDR1 as SGHDT and CDR2 as YYEEEE. CDR3 region: CASSLSSGRGKTGELFF. The CDR3 DNA follows: TGTGCCAGCAGCTTGTCTAGCGGGAGGGGAAAAACCGGGGAGCTGTTTTTT.

This clonotype appeared a few times. The chain carries TRBV5-1 and TRBJ2-2, with D unresolved. The CDR3 covers 16 residues. CDR1 is SGHRS and CDR2 is YFSETQ in the germline V gene. Trimming removed 0 bases at V and 0 bases at J, with 9 bases between. The DNA of the CDR3 is TGCGCCAGCAGCTTGGTTCCACCGCCGAACACCGGGGAGCTGTTTTTT. As protein: CASSLVPPPNTGELFF.